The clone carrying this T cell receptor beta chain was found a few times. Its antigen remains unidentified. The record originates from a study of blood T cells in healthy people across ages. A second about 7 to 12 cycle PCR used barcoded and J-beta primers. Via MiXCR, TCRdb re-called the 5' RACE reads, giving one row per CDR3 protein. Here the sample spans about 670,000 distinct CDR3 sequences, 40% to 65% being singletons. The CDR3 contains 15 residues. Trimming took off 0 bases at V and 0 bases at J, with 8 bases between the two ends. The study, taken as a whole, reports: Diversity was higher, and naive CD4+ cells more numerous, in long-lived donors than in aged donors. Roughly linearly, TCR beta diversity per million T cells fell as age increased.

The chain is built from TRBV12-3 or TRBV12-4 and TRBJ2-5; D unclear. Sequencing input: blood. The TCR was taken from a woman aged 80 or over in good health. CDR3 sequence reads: CASSLARTYQETQYF. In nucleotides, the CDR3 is TGTGCCAGCAGTTTAGCCAGGACCTACCAAGAGACCCAGTACTTC.